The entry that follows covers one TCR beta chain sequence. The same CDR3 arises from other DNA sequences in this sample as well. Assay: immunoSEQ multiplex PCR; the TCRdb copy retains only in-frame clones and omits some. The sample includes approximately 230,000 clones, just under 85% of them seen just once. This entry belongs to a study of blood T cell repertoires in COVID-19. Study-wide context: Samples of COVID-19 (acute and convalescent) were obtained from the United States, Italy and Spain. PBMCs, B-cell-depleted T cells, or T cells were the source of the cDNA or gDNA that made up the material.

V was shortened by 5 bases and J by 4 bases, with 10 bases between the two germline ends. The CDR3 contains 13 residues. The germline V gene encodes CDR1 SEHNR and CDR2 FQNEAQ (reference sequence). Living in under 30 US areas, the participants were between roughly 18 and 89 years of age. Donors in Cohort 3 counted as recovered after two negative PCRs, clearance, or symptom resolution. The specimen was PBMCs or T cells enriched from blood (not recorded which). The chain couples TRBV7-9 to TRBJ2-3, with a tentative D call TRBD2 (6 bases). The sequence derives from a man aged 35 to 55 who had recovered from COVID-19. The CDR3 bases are TGTGCCAGCAGCCCGGGAGTTGCAGATACGCAGTATTTT. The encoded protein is CASSPGVADTQYF.